Presented here are 31 T cell receptor beta chains from one specimen sequenced in a study of T cell responses to AZD1222 COVID-19 vaccine. The assay was immunoSEQ multiplex PCR, and TCRdb's table has in-frame clones only and misses some. The sample includes more than 150,000 clones, 70% to 90% of them seen just once. The specimen comprised peripheral blood, sampled on day 0 of AZD1222 vaccination. The receptors derive from an adult in good health.

The V gene is TRBV30, the J gene TRBJ2-2; D possibly matches TRBD1 or TRBD2 (5 bases each). Germline loops: CDR1 GTSNPN, CDR2 SVGIG (reference sequence). The V end was cut by 2 bases, the J end by 1 base, with 17 bases between. This CDR3 region has 17 residues. The CDR3 sequence: CAWSNRGPQENTGELFF. CDR3 nucleotides: TGTGCCTGGAGTAACCGGGGCCCTCAAGAGAACACCGGGGAGCTGTTTTTT.

V gene TRBV7-2 combines with J gene TRBJ1-2, with D possibly TRBD1 on 6 matching bases. Trimming took 8 bases from V and 3 from J, leaving 16 bases between them. Germline CDR1 and CDR2: SGHTA and FQGNSA. This CDR3 comprises 14 residues. CDR3: CASGEGGSYYGYTF. DNA for the CDR3: TGTGCCAGCGGGGAGGGGGGTTCTTACTATGGCTACACCTTC.

The V call is TRBV5-4, the J call TRBJ2-5, with D unresolved. V dropped 4 bases and J dropped 1 base, with 14 bases sitting between them. This CDR3 contains 15 residues. The germline CDR1 and CDR2 sequences are SGHNT and YYREEE (reference sequence). Here the CDR3 reads CASSRQDSIQETQYF. The CDR3 bases are TGTGCCAGCAGCCGCCAGGATTCGATCCAAGAGACCCAGTACTTC.

The rearrangement links TRBV2 to TRBJ1-1, with 9 bases fitting TRBD1. Germline CDR1 and CDR2: SNHLY and FYNNEI. This CDR3 comprises 13 residues. The V and J ends lost 8 bases and 4 bases, in that order; junction bases with no gene match: 5. CDR3 protein: CASDRGLGTEAFF. The CDR3 DNA is TGTGCCAGCGACAGGGGGTTGGGCACTGAAGCTTTCTTT.

The chain combines TRBV29-1 with TRBJ1-1; no clear D gene. Germline assignment: CDR1 SQVTM and CDR2 ANQGSEA. Trimming removed 8 bases from V and 3 bases from J, with 16 bases in between. The CDR3 is 13 amino acids. The DNA of the CDR3 is TGCAGCTCTGAAGGATTACAGTACACTGAAGCTTTCTTT. Translation gives CSSEGLQYTEAFF.

The DNA of the CDR3 is TGTGCCTGGAGTGTGATAAGCCCCTATGGCTACACCTTC. Encoded protein: CAWSVISPYGYTF. The chain is built from TRBV30 and TRBJ1-2; the D is unclear. Deletions cut 0 bases from V and 4 bases from J, with 9 bases between. Germline CDR1 and CDR2: GTSNPN and SVGIG (reference sequence). This CDR3 region has 13 residues. The full variable domain, completed using reference TRBV30 and TRBJ1-2, is SQTIHQWPATLVQPVGSPLSLECTVEGTSNPNLYWYRQAAGRGLQLLFYSVGIGQISSEVPQNLSASRPQDRQFILSSKKLLLSDSGFYLCAWSVISPYGYTFGSGTRLTVV.

The rearrangement uses TRBV18 and TRBJ2-5; D gene unclear. V dropped 3 bases and J dropped 9 bases, with 17 bases sitting between them. Germline V gene data show CDR1 as KGHSH and CDR2 as LQKENI. The CDR3 extends over 14 amino acids. The CDR3 DNA is TGTGCCAGCTCACCGGGATCCAGCCCCTGGGCCCAGTACTTC. It translates to CASSPGSSPWAQYF.

CDR3 in DNA: TGTGCCAGCACCCCCTCCCAGGGACGTAGCTACGAGCAGTACTTC. This translates into CASTPSQGRSYEQYF. The chain employs TRBV7-2 and TRBJ2-7; tentatively, D is TRBD1 or TRBD2 (5 bases each). CDR1 SGHTA and CDR2 FQGNSA come from the germline V gene. The CDR3 loop spans 15 amino acids. V lost 7 bases and J 3 bases, leaving 19 bases between the germline ends.

This clone was seen just once. The chain has TRBV5-6 and TRBJ1-1; a possible D gene is TRBD1 (5 bases). The CDR3 loop spans 12 amino acids. The germline V gene encodes CDR1 SGHDT and CDR2 YYEEEE. V lost 1 base and J 7 bases, leaving 8 bases between the germline ends. The CDR3 region has the DNA TGTGCCAGCAGCTTGTGGGGGGTTGAAGCTTTCTTT. This sequence encodes CASSLWGVEAFF.

The CDR3 coding sequence is TGTGCCAGCAGCTTTCCAGGGCGCACAGATACGCAGTATTTT. Amino acids: CASSFPGRTDTQYF. The V call is TRBV5-6, the J call TRBJ2-3, with D possibly TRBD1 on 5 matching bases. Germline V gene sequence: CDR1 SGHDT, CDR2 YYEEEE. Trimming took off 2 bases at V and 1 base at J, with 8 bases between the two ends. The CDR3 runs 14 residues.

This clone appeared a few times. Within the sample, other DNA sequences also encode this same CDR3. This chain uses TRBV29-1 with TRBJ1-1; tentative D call: TRBD1 (6 bases). The V gene lost 7 bases and the J gene lost 2 bases, with 11 bases spanning the gap. This CDR3 comprises 12 residues. The germline V gene has CDR1 SQVTM and CDR2 ANQGSEA. CDR3 DNA sequence: TGCAGCGGCCGGACAGCAAACACTGAAGCTTTCTTT. Its protein product is CSGRTANTEAFF.

The chain combines TRBV7-9 with TRBJ2-2, with 7 nucleotides matching TRBD1. The CDR3 covers 16 residues. Trimming at V came to 7 bases and at J to 0 bases, leaving 8 bases not matched to a gene. The germline V gene has CDR1 SEHNR and CDR2 FQNEAQ (reference sequence). The CDR3 region is CASIGRQGSNTGELFF. CDR3 nucleotides: TGTGCCAGCATCGGAAGACAGGGATCGAACACCGGGGAGCTGTTTTTT.

The genes are TRBV18 and TRBJ1-2; D is undetermined. In germline, CDR1 is KGHSH, CDR2 LQKENI. V lost 1 base to trimming and J lost 5 bases, with 17 bases between them. This CDR3 contains 16 residues. In DNA form, the CDR3 reads TGTGCCAGCTCACCACGTCTAACGGGAAGAGGTTATGGCTACACCTTC. Translation: CASSPRLTGRGYGYTF.

The chain joins TRBV7-9 to TRBJ1-1; tentative D call: TRBD1 (5 bases). Germline CDR1 reads SEHNR; CDR2 reads FQNEAQ (reference sequence). V was cut by 9 bases and J by 8 bases, with 19 bases left in between. The CDR3 totals 13 residues. CDR3 DNA sequence: TGTGCCAGTCCCCCGGGGGGGTCCCCCGAAGCTTTCTTT. Translation gives CASPPGGSPEAFF.

This clone was recorded many times. The chain links TRBV2 to TRBJ1-1; 7 nucleotides agree with TRBD1. The CDR3 extends over 19 amino acids. Trimming removed 5 bases from V and 0 bases from J; junction bases left unmatched: 18. Germline-derived CDR1 and CDR2 are SNHLY and FYNNEI. The CDR3 DNA follows: TGTGCCAGCAGTCCCCTACCCGGACAGGTGGGGATAATGAACACTGAAGCTTTCTTT. It specifies CASSPLPGQVGIMNTEAFF.

The rearrangement links TRBV28 to TRBJ2-7; 13 bases agree with TRBD2. After removal of 6 bases from V and 4 bases from J, the junction contained 3 bases not matched to a gene. The CDR3 contains 14 residues. In germline, CDR1 is MDHEN, CDR2 SYDVKM. DNA of the CDR3: TGTGCCAGCAGGTGGACTAGCGGGAGTTACGAGCAGTACTTC. Encoded protein: CASRWTSGSYEQYF.

This chain uses TRBV9 with TRBJ2-1; 7 nucleotides align to TRBD2. V lost 4 bases, J lost 3 bases, and 4 bases stayed unmatched. This CDR3 is 14 amino acids long. The V gene's germline CDR1 is SGDLS and CDR2 YYNGEE. In DNA form, the CDR3 reads TGTGCCAGCAGCTCAAGCGGGAACTACAATGAGCAGTTCTTC. Encoded protein: CASSSSGNYNEQFF.

The gene calls are TRBV2 and TRBJ1-1; the D gene is possibly TRBD1 (6 bases). Trimming removed 8 bases from V and 5 bases from J, with 12 bases in between. Germline-derived CDR1 and CDR2 are SNHLY and FYNNEI. There are 12 residues in the CDR3. Here the CDR3 DNA reads TGTGCCAGCGGCAAGGGGGTGACTGAAGCTTTCTTT. Translated, it gives CASGKGVTEAFF.

The rearrangement links TRBV28 to TRBJ1-1, with D perhaps matching TRBD1 (6 bases). Germline V gene sequence: CDR1 MDHEN, CDR2 SYDVKM. The CDR3 runs 11 residues. V shed 9 bases and J shed 4 bases, with 9 bases lying between them. The CDR3 DNA follows: TGTGCCAGTACAGGGACCACTGAAGCTTTCTTT. The encoded protein is CASTGTTEAFF.

The chain recombines TRBV6-5 with TRBJ1-4; D not certain. Trimming took 2 bases from V and 0 from J, leaving 7 bases between them. CDR3 length equals 15 residues. Germline values: CDR1 MNHEY, CDR2 SVGAGI. The CDR3 bases are TGTGCCAGCAGTTACGAGGTAGCAACTAATGAAAAACTGTTTTTT. It is translated as CASSYEVATNEKLFF.

The chain is built from TRBV15 and TRBJ2-2; TRBD2 agrees at 9 bases. The J segment lost 4 bases and the V segment lost 3 bases, leaving 18 bases of the junction unmatched. This CDR3 has 20 amino acids. The germline gives CDR1 LNHNV, CDR2 YYDKDF (reference sequence). The CDR3 DNA reads TGTGCCACCAGCAGCAACCCCTTACTTGGCGGGAGGGGGGGCACCGGGGAGCTGTTTTTT. It is translated as CATSSNPLLGGRGGTGELFF.

The chain carries TRBV4-2 and TRBJ2-2; D is possibly TRBD2 (6 bases). CDR1 is LGHNA and CDR2 is YNFKEQ in the germline V gene. The length of the CDR3 is 15 residues. V lost 6 bases and J 4 bases, leaving 15 bases between the germline ends. CDR3 sequence reads: CASSQRLVVTGELFF. In DNA, the CDR3 is TGTGCCAGCAGTCAAAGACTAGTAGTCACCGGGGAGCTGTTTTTT.

The chain links TRBV7-6 to TRBJ1-4, with D unresolved. This CDR3 has 16 amino acids. Germline values: CDR1 SGHVS, CDR2 FNYEAQ. Trimming took off 5 bases at V and 5 bases at J, with 18 bases between the two ends. DNA of the CDR3: TGTGCCAGCAGCCCTAACCGACGGAGCCTAAATGAAAAACTGTTTTTT. This encodes CASSPNRRSLNEKLFF. The variable domain in full, with the rest retrieved from reference TRBV7-6 and TRBJ1-4, is GAGVSQSPRYKVTKRGQDVALRCDPISGHVSLYWYRQALGQGPEFLTYFNYEAQQDKSGLPNDRFSAERPEGSISTLTIQRTEQRDSAMYRCASSPNRRSLNEKLFFGSGTQLSVL.

J is TRBJ1-2 and V is TRBV6-2 or TRBV6-3; a weak D match, TRBD1 (5 bases). V was cut by 2 bases and J by 6 bases, with 13 bases left in between. CDR1 is MNHEY and CDR2 is SVGEGT in the germline V gene. There are 14 residues in the CDR3. The CDR3 loop reads CASSYPPGLDGYTF. In DNA form, the CDR3 reads TGTGCCAGCAGTTACCCCCCAGGGTTGGATGGCTACACCTTC.

This chain uses TRBV3-1 (or the pseudogene TRBV3-2) with TRBJ2-5, with D unresolved. Trimming took off 1 base at V and 1 base at J, with 13 bases between the two ends. The germline CDR1 and CDR2 sequences are LGHDT and YNNKEL (reference sequence). This CDR3 has 16 residues. The CDR3 nucleotides read TGTGCCAGCAGCCAAGTTCAGGTAACTGGCCAAGAGACCCAGTACTTC. As protein: CASSQVQVTGQETQYF.

The chain has TRBV6-1 and TRBJ2-7, with 14 nucleotides matching TRBD2. Germline assignment: CDR1 MNHNS and CDR2 SASEGT. The CDR3 totals 16 residues. V lost 4 bases, J lost 6 bases, and 8 bases stayed unmatched. The CDR3 reads CASSVGGTSGRREQYF. The CDR3 bases are TGTGCCAGCAGTGTTGGTGGGACTAGCGGGAGACGCGAGCAGTACTTC.

The rearrangement uses TRBV19 and TRBJ2-2, with D possibly TRBD1 on 6 matching bases. Trimming stripped 8 bases from V and 3 bases from J, with 16 bases between. The germline V gene has CDR1 LNHDA and CDR2 SQIVND (reference sequence). There are 15 residues in the CDR3. The CDR3 DNA reads as TGTGCCAGTGGACAGCCCCGAGTAGACACCGGGGAGCTGTTTTTT. Protein product: CASGQPRVDTGELFF.

V is TRBV5-1 and J is TRBJ1-2; 7 bases map to TRBD1. V lost 0 bases and J lost 5; bases outside the gene matches: 7. From germline, CDR1 is SGHRS and CDR2 YFSETQ. This CDR3 region has 15 residues. The CDR3 here is CASSLDFGGQYGYTF. In nucleotides, the CDR3 is TGCGCCAGCAGCTTGGACTTCGGGGGACAGTATGGCTACACCTTC. The whole variable domain, filled in from reference TRBV5-1 and TRBJ1-2, reads KAGVTQTPRYLIKTRGQQVTLSCSPISGHRSVSWYQQTPGQGLQFLFEYFSETQRNKGNFPGRFSGRQFSNSRSEMNVSTLELGDSALYLCASSLDFGGQYGYTFGSGTRLTVV.

V and J are TRBV5-5 and TRBJ2-5; perhaps TRBD2 as D (6 bases). V lost 2 bases and J 5 bases, leaving 16 bases between the germline ends. The germline gives CDR1 SGHKS, CDR2 YYEKEE (reference sequence). CDR3 length equals 15 residues. This CDR3 is CASSFRGSEGETQYF. CDR3 nucleotides: TGTGCCAGCAGCTTCCGGGGCTCGGAGGGGGAGACCCAGTACTTC.

The J gene is TRBJ1-2, the V gene TRBV4-2, with D unresolved. V was pared by 0 bases and J by 3 bases, with 8 bases between. This CDR3 contains 14 residues. Germline V gene lookup returns CDR1 LGHNA and CDR2 YNFKEQ. The CDR3 DNA reads TGTGCCAGCAGCCAAGATAGGCGGGACTATGGCTACACCTTC. Protein product: CASSQDRRDYGYTF.

The chain combines TRBV24-1 with TRBJ1-3; weak D call: TRBD1 (5 bases). This CDR3 has 15 amino acids. The V end was cut by 5 bases, the J end by 0 bases, with 10 bases between. The germline CDR1 and CDR2 sequences are KGHDR and SFDVKD. The CDR3 bases are TGTGCCACCAGTGTGAGGGGCCACTCTGGAAACACCATATATTTT. It is translated as CATSVRGHSGNTIYF.